A selection of T cell receptor beta chains follows, all from one sample in a study of Graves' ophthalmopathy and Graves' hyperthyroidism. In TCRdb, the multiplex PCR reads were re-called with MiXCR into one record per CDR3 protein. The sample records roughly 50,000 distinct CDR3 sequences, less than 65% being singletons. The source material was peripheral blood. Receptors originate from an adult woman with Graves' ophthalmopathy. The CDR3 runs from the conserved cysteine through the conserved F or W. D genes are given only for firm matches. The size field is filled for only some rows; it gives once, few, many or a size class.

D: -
J: TRBJ2-5
length: 16
V: TRBV24-1
size: -
CDR3: CATSDSAGTFEETQYF
DNA: TGTGCCACCAGTGACTCAGCCGGGACATTCGAAGAGACCCAGTACTTC

D: -
J: TRBJ1-6
length: 17
V: TRBV20-1
size: few
CDR3: CSASLRGLLGGNSPLHF
DNA: TGCAGTGCTAGCCTCAGAGGGCTTCTGGGCGGGAATTCACCCCTCCACTTT

D: TRBD1
J: TRBJ2-1
length: 12
V: TRBV12-3/TRBV12-4
size: -
CDR3: CASRTTGDEQLF
DNA: TGTGCCAGCAGAACTACAGGGGATGAGCAGCTCTTC

D: -
J: TRBJ2-5
length: 15
V: TRBV5-4
size: many
CDR3: CASSLAPVMGETQYF
DNA: TGTGCCAGCAGCTTGGCTCCGGTCATGGGGGAGACCCAGTACTTC

D: -
J: TRBJ2-7
length: 12
V: TRBV20-1
size: few
CDR3: CSARDRSYEQYF
DNA: TGCAGTGCTAGGGACCGATCCTACGAGCAGTACTTC

D: -
J: TRBJ1-5
length: 14
V: TRBV20-1
size: -
CDR3: CSALNFNSNQPQHF
DNA: TGCAGTGCTTTAAACTTTAATAGCAATCAGCCCCAGCATTTT

D: TRBD2
J: TRBJ2-5
length: 13
V: TRBV15
size: medium-sized
CDR3: CATSGLAGETQYF
DNA: TGTGCCACCAGCGGACTAGCGGGGGAGACCCAGTACTTC

D: -
J: TRBJ1-1
length: 19
V: TRBV20-1
size: -
CDR3: CSARLSGSPAGELNTEAFF
DNA: TGCAGTGCTAGACTTAGCGGAAGCCCAGCCGGGGAGCTGAACACTGAAGCTTTCTTT

D: -
J: TRBJ1-1
length: 15
V: TRBV9
size: -
CDR3: CASSASYREGTEAFF
DNA: TGTGCCAGCAGCGCCTCCTACAGGGAAGGCACTGAAGCTTTCTTT

D: TRBD2
J: TRBJ2-1
length: 15
V: TRBV19
size: -
CDR3: CASSPASGRVDEQFF
DNA: TGTGCCAGTAGTCCCGCTAGCGGGAGGGTCGATGAGCAGTTCTTC

D: -
J: TRBJ2-1
length: 16
V: TRBV6-4
size: -
CDR3: CASSDSMGDRGNEQFF
DNA: TGTGCCAGCAGTGACTCTATGGGAGATCGGGGCAATGAGCAGTTCTTC

D: -
J: TRBJ1-2
length: 13
V: TRBV4-1
size: many
CDR3: CASSQPSSVGYTF
DNA: TGCGCCAGCAGCCAGCCCTCTTCGGTCGGCTACACCTTC

D: TRBD1
J: TRBJ2-2
length: 16
V: TRBV10-1
size: -
CDR3: CASSESDRGLTGELFF
DNA: TGCGCCAGCAGTGAGTCCGACAGGGGGCTAACCGGGGAGCTGTTTTTT

D: TRBD1
J: TRBJ2-3
length: 16
V: TRBV5-4
size: -
CDR3: CASSDYGQGGTDTQYF
DNA: TGTGCCAGCAGCGATTATGGACAGGGCGGCACAGATACGCAGTATTTT